The 5 T cell receptor beta chains below come from one sample, sequenced in a study of blood T cells in healthy people across ages. The authors ran a second PCR of about 6 to 11 cycles using a sample-barcoded 5' primer and a J-beta primer mix. MiXCR, applied by TCRdb to the 5' RACE reads, yields one record per CDR3 protein. This table holds approximately 730,000 distinct CDR3 sequences, 53% found once. The specimen sequenced was blood. The receptors originated from an elderly man in good health.

In its sample, this clonotype was seen a few times. The V and J genes are TRBV11-2 and TRBJ2-5; 15 nucleotides align to TRBD2. Losses at the gene ends were 5 bases for V and 2 bases for J; bases not matched to a gene: 6. The CDR3 has 17 amino acids. Germline loops: CDR1 SGHAT, CDR2 FQNNGV. CDR3 nucleotides: TGTGCCAGCAGCCTGGGACTAGCGGGAGGAACACAAGAGACCCAGTACTTC. It is translated as CASSLGLAGGTQETQYF.

The count of this clonotype is one. The J gene is TRBJ1-5, the V gene TRBV27; a weak D match, TRBD1 (5 bases). Germline loops: CDR1 MNHEY, CDR2 SMNVEV (reference sequence). The CDR3 runs 15 residues. The V gene lost 5 bases and the J gene lost 5 bases, with 16 bases spanning the gap. The CDR3 protein is CASSPPGLSHQPQHF. DNA for the CDR3: TGTGCCAGCAGTCCTCCGGGACTTTCCCATCAGCCCCAGCATTTT.

This sequence joins TRBV6-6 and TRBJ1-2; possibly TRBD1 for D (6 bases). Per germline, CDR1 MNHNY and CDR2 SVGAGI (reference sequence). CDR3 length: 15 amino acids. V was trimmed by 7 bases and J by 1 base, leaving 16 bases between them. CDR3 amino acids: CASTLDGGHNYGYTF. The CDR3 region has the DNA TGTGCCAGCACCCTAGATGGGGGGCATAACTATGGCTACACCTTC.

The J gene is TRBJ2-7, the V gene TRBV7-8; 7 bases line up with TRBD2. The J segment lost 3 bases and the V segment lost 5 bases, leaving 7 bases of the junction unmatched. The CDR3 extends over 14 amino acids. Germline CDR1 SGHVS, CDR2 FQNEAQ. CDR3: CASSKSGTLYEQYF. For the CDR3, the DNA is TGTGCCAGCAGCAAGAGCGGGACCCTCTACGAGCAGTACTTC.

The rearrangement links TRBV20-1 to TRBJ2-1, with 9 bases matching TRBD2. CDR3 length: 15 residues. The J segment lost 13 bases and the V segment lost 2 bases, leaving 15 bases of the junction unmatched. Germline CDR1 reads DFQATT; CDR2 reads SNEGSKA (reference sequence). CDR3: CSARSSLAGNSPQFF. The DNA of the CDR3 is TGCAGTGCTAGAAGTAGTCTAGCGGGAAACTCCCCCCAGTTCTTC.